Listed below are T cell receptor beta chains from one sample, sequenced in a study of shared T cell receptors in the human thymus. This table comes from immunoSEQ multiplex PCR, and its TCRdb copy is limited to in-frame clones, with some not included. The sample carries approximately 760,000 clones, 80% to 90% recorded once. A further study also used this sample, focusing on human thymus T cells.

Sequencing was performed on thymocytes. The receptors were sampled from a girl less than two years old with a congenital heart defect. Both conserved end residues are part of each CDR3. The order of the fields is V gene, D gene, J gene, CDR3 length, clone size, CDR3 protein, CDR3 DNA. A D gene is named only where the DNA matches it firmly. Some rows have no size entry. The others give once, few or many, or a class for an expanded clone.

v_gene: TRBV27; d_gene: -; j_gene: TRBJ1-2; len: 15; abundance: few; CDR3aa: CASSLCGGHSCGYTF; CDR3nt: TGTGCCAGCAGTTTATGTGGGGGACACTCCTGCGGCTACACCTTC
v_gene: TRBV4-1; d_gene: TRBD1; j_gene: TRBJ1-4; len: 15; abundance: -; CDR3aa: CASSTDRGVNEKLFF; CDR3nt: TGCGCCAGCAGTACCGACAGGGGCGTTAATGAAAAACTGTTTTTT
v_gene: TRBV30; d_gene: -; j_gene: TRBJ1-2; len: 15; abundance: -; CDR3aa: CAWSGNEDSFYGYTF; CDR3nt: TGTGCCTGGAGTGGTAATGAGGACAGCTTCTATGGCTACACCTTC
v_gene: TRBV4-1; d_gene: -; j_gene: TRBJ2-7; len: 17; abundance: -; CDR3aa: CASSPHPRTGFSYEQYF; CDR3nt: TGCGCCAGCAGCCCGCACCCGAGGACGGGATTCTCCTACGAGCAGTACTTC
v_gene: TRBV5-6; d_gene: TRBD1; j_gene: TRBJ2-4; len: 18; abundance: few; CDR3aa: CASSSAGTGRLAKNIQYF; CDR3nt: TGTGCCAGCAGCTCCGCCGGGACAGGGCGGCTAGCCAAAAACATTCAGTACTTC
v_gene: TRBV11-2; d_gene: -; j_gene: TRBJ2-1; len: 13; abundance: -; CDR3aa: CAIPMGDNNEQFF; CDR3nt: TGTGCCATCCCAATGGGGGACAACAATGAGCAGTTCTTC
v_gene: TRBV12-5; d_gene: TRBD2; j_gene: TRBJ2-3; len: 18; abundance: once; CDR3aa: CASGLKGTSGGIADTQYF; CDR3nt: TGTGCTAGTGGTTTAAAGGGCACTAGCGGGGGTATAGCAGATACGCAGTATTTT
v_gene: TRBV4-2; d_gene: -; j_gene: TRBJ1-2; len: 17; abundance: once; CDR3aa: CASSQDAAGGAGYGYTF; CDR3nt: TGTGCCAGCAGCCAAGACGCTGCGGGGGGCGCGGGCTATGGCTACACCTTC
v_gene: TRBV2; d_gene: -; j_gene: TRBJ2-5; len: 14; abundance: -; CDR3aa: CASRRTGPQRTQYF; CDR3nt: TGTGCCAGCAGAAGGACTGGCCCTCAACGGACCCAGTACTTC
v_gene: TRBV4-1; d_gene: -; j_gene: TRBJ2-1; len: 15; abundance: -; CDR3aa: CASSLHREGADEQFF; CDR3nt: TGCGCCAGCAGCCTGCACAGGGAAGGAGCCGATGAGCAGTTCTTC
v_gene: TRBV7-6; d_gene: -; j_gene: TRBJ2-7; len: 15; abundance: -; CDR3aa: CASSSQGRGNYEQYF; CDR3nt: TGTGCCAGCAGCTCACAGGGTAGGGGAAACTACGAGCAGTACTTC
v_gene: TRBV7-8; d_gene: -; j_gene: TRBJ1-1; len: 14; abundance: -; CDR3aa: CASRYAPEDTEAFF; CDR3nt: TGTGCCAGCAGATACGCCCCCGAGGACACTGAAGCTTTCTTT
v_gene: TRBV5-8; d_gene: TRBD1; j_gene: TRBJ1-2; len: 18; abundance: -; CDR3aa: CASSLARGNGTAEDGYTF; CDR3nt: TGTGCCAGCAGCTTGGCCCGGGGTAACGGGACAGCAGAAGATGGCTACACCTTC
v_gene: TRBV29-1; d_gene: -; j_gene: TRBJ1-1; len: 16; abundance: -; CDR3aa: CSVSPGIPTLNTEAFF; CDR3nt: TGCAGCGTCTCACCCGGGATCCCCACTCTGAACACTGAAGCTTTCTTT
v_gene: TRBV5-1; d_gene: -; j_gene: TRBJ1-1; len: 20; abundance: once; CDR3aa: CASSRRRWGGRRNMNTEAFF; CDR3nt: TGCGCCAGCAGCCGAAGACGGTGGGGGGGCCGCCGCAATATGAACACTGAAGCTTTCTTT
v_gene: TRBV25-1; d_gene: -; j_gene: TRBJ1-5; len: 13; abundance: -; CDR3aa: CASSDRQSQPQHF; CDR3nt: TGTGCCAGCAGTGACCGACAGTCCCAGCCCCAGCATTTT
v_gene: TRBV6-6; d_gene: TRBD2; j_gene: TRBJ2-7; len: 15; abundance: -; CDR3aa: CASTGGGSSSYEQYF; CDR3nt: TGTGCCAGCACCGGGGGGGGCAGTAGCTCCTACGAGCAGTACTTC
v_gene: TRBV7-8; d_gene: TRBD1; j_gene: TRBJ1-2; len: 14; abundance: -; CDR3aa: CASSLGTGVKGYTF; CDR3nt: TGTGCCAGCAGCTTAGGGACAGGGGTGAAAGGCTACACCTTC
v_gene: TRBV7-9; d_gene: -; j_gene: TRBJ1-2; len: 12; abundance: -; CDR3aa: CASSPAGDGYTF; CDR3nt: TGTGCCAGCAGCCCCGCAGGGGATGGCTACACCTTC
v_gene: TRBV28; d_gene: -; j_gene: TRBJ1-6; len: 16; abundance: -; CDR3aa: CASNISDSFPHSPLHF; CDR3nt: TGTGCCAGCAACATAAGTGATTCCTTCCCACATTCACCCCTCCACTTT
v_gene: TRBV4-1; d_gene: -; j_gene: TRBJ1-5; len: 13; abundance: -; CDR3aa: CASSQGPREPQHF; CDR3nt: TGCGCCAGCAGCCAAGGACCCAGGGAACCCCAGCATTTT
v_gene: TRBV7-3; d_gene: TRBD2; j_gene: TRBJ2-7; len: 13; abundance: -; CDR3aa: CASSPGGASEQYF; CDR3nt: TGTGCCAGCAGCCCGGGGGGTGCTTCCGAGCAGTACTTC
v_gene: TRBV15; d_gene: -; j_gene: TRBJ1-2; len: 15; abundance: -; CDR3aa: CATSPPHRIFYGYTF; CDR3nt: TGTGCCACCAGCCCCCCCCACAGGATATTCTATGGCTACACCTTC
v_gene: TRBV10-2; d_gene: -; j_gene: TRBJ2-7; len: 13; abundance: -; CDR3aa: CASTGTSSYEQYF; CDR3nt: TGCGCCAGCACCGGGACATCCAGCTACGAGCAGTACTTC
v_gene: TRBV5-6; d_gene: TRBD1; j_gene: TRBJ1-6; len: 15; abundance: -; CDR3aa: CASSYRDRGQSPLHF; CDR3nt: TGTGCCAGCAGTTACCGGGACAGGGGACAATCACCCCTCCACTTT
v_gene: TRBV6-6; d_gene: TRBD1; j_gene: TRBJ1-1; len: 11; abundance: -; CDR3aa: CASSPTGEAFF; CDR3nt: TGTGCCAGCAGCCCGACAGGGGAAGCTTTCTTT
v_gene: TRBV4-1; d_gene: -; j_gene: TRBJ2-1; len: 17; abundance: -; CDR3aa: CASSRIPRGRELNEQFF; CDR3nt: TGCGCCAGCAGCCGCATTCCACGGGGGCGGGAGCTCAATGAGCAGTTCTTC
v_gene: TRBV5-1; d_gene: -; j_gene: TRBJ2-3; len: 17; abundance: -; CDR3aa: CASSLEWLAYTTDTQYF; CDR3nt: TGCGCCAGCAGCTTGGAGTGGCTAGCGTATACCACAGATACGCAGTATTTT
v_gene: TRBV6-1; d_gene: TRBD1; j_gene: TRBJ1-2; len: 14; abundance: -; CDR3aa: CASDLRGNNYGYTF; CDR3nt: TGTGCCAGCGACCTCAGGGGGAATAACTATGGCTACACCTTC
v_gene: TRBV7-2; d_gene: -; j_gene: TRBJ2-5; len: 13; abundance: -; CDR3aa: CASSWTNQETQYF; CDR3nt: TGTGCCAGCAGCTGGACTAACCAAGAGACCCAGTACTTC
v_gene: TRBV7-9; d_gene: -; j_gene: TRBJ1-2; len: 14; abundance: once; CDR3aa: CASSLPVPNYGYTF; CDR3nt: TGTGCCAGCAGCTTACCAGTGCCTAACTATGGCTACACCTTC
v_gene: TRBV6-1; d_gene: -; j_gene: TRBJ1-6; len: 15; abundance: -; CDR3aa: CASSFPKLRDSPLHF; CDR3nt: TGTGCCAGCAGTTTCCCGAAATTGAGGGATTCACCCCTCCACTTT
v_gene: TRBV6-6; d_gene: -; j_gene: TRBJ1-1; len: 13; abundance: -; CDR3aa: CASSPTRTAEAFF; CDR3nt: TGTGCCAGCAGCCCGACTAGGACGGCCGAAGCTTTCTTT
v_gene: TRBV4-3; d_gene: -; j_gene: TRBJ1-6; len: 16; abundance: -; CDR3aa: CASTRAPSPYNSPLHF; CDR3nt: TGCGCCAGCACCCGGGCCCCTAGCCCCTATAATTCACCCCTCCACTTT
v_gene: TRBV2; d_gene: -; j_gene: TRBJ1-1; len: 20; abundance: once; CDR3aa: CASLNGFAYREGRTNTEAFF; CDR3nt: TGTGCCAGCTTAAACGGATTTGCTTATAGGGAGGGACGGACGAACACTGAAGCTTTCTTT
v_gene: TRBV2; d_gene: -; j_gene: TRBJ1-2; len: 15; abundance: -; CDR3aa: CASSEVKGRHYGYTF; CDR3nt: TGTGCCAGCAGTGAAGTCAAGGGGCGTCACTATGGCTACACCTTC
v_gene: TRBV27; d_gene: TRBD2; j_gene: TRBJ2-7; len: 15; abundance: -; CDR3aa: CASSSFLAGEYEQYF; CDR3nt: TGTGCCAGCAGTTCCTTCCTAGCGGGGGAATACGAGCAGTACTTC
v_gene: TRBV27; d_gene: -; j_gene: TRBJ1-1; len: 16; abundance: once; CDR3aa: CASSCGGPPGGTEAFF; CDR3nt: TGTGCCAGCAGTTGCGGGGGGCCCCCGGGGGGCACTGAAGCTTTCTTT
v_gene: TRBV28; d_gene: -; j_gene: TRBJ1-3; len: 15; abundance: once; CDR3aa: CASSLRPGGGNTIYF; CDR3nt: TGTGCCAGCAGCCTTCGACCTGGAGGTGGAAACACCATATATTTT
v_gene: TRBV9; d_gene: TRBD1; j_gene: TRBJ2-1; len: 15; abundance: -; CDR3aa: CASSGDRGPRSEQFF; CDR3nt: TGTGCCAGCAGCGGGGACAGGGGCCCGAGGAGTGAGCAGTTCTTC
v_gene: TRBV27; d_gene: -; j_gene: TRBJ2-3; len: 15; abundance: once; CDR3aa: CASSLEVPRTDTQYF; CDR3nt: TGTGCCAGCAGTTTAGAGGTTCCCCGCACAGATACGCAGTATTTT
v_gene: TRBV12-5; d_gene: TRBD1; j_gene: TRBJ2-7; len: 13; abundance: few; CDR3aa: CASGAGQAYEQYF; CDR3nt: TGTGCTAGTGGTGCGGGACAGGCCTACGAGCAGTACTTC
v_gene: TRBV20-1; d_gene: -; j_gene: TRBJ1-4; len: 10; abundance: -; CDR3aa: CSAQSQKLFF; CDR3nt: TGCAGTGCCCAGTCCCAAAAACTGTTTTTT
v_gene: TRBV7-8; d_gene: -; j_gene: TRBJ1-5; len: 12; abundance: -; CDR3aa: CASSPLNQPQHF; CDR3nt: TGTGCCAGCAGCCCCCTTAATCAGCCCCAGCATTTT
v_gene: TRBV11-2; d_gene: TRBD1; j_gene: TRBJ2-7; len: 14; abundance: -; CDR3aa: CASSSGQGAYEQYF; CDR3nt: TGTGCCAGCAGCTCGGGACAGGGAGCCTACGAGCAGTACTTC
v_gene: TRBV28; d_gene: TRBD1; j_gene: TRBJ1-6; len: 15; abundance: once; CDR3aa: CASSLADRVWWPLHF; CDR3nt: TGTGCCAGCAGTTTAGCCGACAGGGTATGGTGGCCCCTCCACTTT
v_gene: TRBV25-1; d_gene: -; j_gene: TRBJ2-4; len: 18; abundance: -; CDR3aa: CASSDGGGSPLAKNIQYF; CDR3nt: TGTGCCAGCAGTGACGGCGGCGGGTCCCCTCTGGCCAAAAACATTCAGTACTTC
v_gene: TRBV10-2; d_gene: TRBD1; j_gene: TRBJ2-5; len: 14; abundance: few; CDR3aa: CASSAGQEQETQYF; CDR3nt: TGCGCCAGCAGTGCGGGACAGGAACAAGAGACCCAGTACTTC
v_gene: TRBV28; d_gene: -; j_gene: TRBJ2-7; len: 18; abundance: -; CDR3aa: CASSHYGADALLSYEQYF; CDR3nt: TGTGCCAGCAGCCACTATGGGGCCGACGCCCTTCTTTCCTACGAGCAGTACTTC
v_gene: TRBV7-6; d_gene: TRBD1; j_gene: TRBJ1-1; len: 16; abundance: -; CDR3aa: CASSDGQGEMNTEAFF; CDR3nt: TGTGCCAGCAGCGACGGACAGGGGGAGATGAACACTGAAGCTTTCTTT
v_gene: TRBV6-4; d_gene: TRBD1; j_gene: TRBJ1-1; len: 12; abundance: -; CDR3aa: CASSDRGRKAFF; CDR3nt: TGTGCCAGCAGTGACAGGGGGCGAAAGGCTTTCTTT
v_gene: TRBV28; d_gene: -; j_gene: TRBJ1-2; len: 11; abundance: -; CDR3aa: CASLAGIGYTF; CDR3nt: TGTGCCAGCTTGGCAGGAATTGGCTACACCTTC